This TCR beta chain derives from a study of cytomegalovirus exposure and HLA in healthy donors. After removal of 6 bases from V and 8 bases from J, the junction contained 13 bases not matched to a gene. The CDR3 is 15 residues long. Germline V gene lookup returns CDR1 MNHEY and CDR2 SMNVEV (reference sequence). 13 Jbeta primers and 60 Vbeta primers were used for the PCR. Assay used: immunoSEQ multiplex PCR; TCRdb lists only in-frame clones, some missing. The sample has 120,000 or so clones; 70% to 80% are singletons. This rearrangement joins TRBV27 to TRBJ1-2, with TRBD1 matching over 9 bases. Sequencing input: PBMCs. The clonotype originates from a woman aged 45-65 years in good health and CMV-seropositive. CDR3 sequence (DNA): TGTGCCAGCAGACCCGCCGGACAGGGGACACGGGGCTACACCTTC. Residues: CASRPAGQGTRGYTF.